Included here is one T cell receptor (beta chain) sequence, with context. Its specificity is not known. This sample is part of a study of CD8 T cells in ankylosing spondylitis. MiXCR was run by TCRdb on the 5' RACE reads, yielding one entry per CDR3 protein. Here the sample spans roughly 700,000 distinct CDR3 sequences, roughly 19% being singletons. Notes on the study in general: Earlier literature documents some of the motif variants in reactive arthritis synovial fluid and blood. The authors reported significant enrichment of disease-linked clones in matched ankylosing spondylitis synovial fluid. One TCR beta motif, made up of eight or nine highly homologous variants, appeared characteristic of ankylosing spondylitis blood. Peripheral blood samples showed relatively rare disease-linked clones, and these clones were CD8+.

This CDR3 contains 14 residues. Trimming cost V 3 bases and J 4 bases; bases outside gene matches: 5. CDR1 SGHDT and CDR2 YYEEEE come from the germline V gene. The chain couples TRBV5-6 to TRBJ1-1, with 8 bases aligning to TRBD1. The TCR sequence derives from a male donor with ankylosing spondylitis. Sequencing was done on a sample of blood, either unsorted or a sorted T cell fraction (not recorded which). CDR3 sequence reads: CASSSTGVSTEAFF. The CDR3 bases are TGTGCCAGCAGCTCGACAGGGGTAAGCACTGAAGCTTTCTTT.